This passage covers 29 T cell receptor beta chains from one sample sequenced in a study of T cells in Graves' hyperthyroidism and ophthalmopathy. Amplified TCR beta CDR3 regions derived from RNA transcripts. An initial round of RT-PCR targeting the TCR CDR3 relied on the HTBI primer set. A single record per CDR3 protein comes from TCRdb applying MiXCR to the multiplex PCR reads. Here the sample spans fewer than 650,000 distinct CDR3 sequences, about 14% being singletons. Specimen: blood. Source of these receptors: a woman aged 30 to 39 with Graves' hyperthyroidism that later progressed to Graves' ophthalmopathy.

The chain recombines TRBV11-3 with TRBJ2-2, with unresolved D. Trimming removed 3 bases at V and 3 bases at J, with 11 bases between. This CDR3 has 15 residues. Germline CDR1 SGHNT, CDR2 YENEEA. CDR3 coding DNA: TGTGCCAGCAGCTTGGAAGGGTACTACACCGGGGAGCTGTTTTTT. This encodes CASSLEGYYTGELFF.

Comments on this clonotype: One base away lies a much larger clone, so this may be a sequencing read error. The chain couples TRBV13 to TRBJ2-1; D is perhaps TRBD2 (5 bases). CDR3 length: 14 residues. Germline CDR1 PRHDT, CDR2 FYEKMQ (reference sequence). Here the CDR3 reads CASSLGDFPGEHFF. CDR3 sequence (DNA): TGTGCCAGCAGCTTAGGGGACTTCCCCGGTGAGCACTTCTTC. Variable domain in full (rest from reference TRBV13 and TRBJ2-1): AAGVIQSPRHLIKEKRETATLKCYPIPRHDTVYWYQQGPGQDPQFLISFYEKMQSDKGSIPDRFSAQQFSDYHSELNMSSLELGDSALYFCASSLGDFPGEHFFGPGTRLTVL.

This clonotype has more than one count but fewer than ten. This chain joins TRBV20-1 and TRBJ1-2; 7 nucleotides match TRBD1. The CDR3 contains 13 residues. Germline V gives CDR1 DFQATT, CDR2 SNEGSKA (reference sequence). With V trimmed by 0 bases and J by 8 bases, 6 bases remained unmatched. The CDR3 sequence is CSARDQTGSGYTF. In nucleotides, the CDR3 is TGCAGTGCTAGAGATCAGACAGGGAGCGGCTACACCTTC.

This clonotype was observed many times. This rearrangement joins TRBV12-3 or TRBV12-4 to TRBJ1-1, with D possibly TRBD1 on 5 matching bases. V gave up 3 bases and J gave up 0 bases, with 23 bases separating them. This CDR3 has 19 residues. CDR3 sequence (DNA): TGTGCCAGCAGTTTCTGGGCTCCCTCAGGGAAGGGTATGAACACTGAAGCTTTCTTT. Amino acids: CASSFWAPSGKGMNTEAFF.

This clonotype appeared many times. The chain's CDR3 is CASRGAGIYEQYF. The CDR3 DNA follows: TGTGCCAGCAGGGGTGCCGGGATCTACGAGCAGTACTTC. The V call is TRBV2, the J call TRBJ2-7; a possible D gene is TRBD2 (5 bases). The CDR3 length is 13 residues. Germline lookup yields CDR1 SNHLY and CDR2 FYNNEI. V lost 6 bases to trimming and J lost 3 bases, with 12 bases between them.

The table lists this clonotype with many counts. V is TRBV27 and J is TRBJ2-1; D is undetermined. V lost 3 bases and J 8 bases, leaving 8 bases between the germline ends. Germline values: CDR1 MNHEY, CDR2 SMNVEV (reference sequence). CDR3 length: 12 residues. CDR3 protein: CASSFRGYEQFF. The CDR3 DNA is TGTGCCAGCAGTTTTAGAGGATATGAGCAGTTCTTC.

This clonotype showed up just a few times. The V and J genes are TRBV6-1 and TRBJ1-3; D ambiguous. V was clipped by 10 bases and J by 1 base, with 8 bases between them. Germline values: CDR1 MNHNS, CDR2 SASEGT. The CDR3 is 12 residues long. CDR3 in amino acids: CAIGGSGNTIYF. CDR3 in DNA: TGTGCCATCGGAGGGTCTGGAAACACCATATATTTT.

The CDR3 loop is CASSNRRLREKLFF. CDR3 in DNA: TGTGCCAGCAGCAACAGGCGCCTGAGGGAAAAACTGTTTTTT. V is TRBV28 and J is TRBJ1-4, with TRBD1 as a possible D gene (5 bases). This CDR3 region has 14 residues. Germline V gene lookup returns CDR1 MDHEN and CDR2 SYDVKM. Between the trimmed V and J ends, which lost 6 bases and 8 bases, there was a span of 16 bases. Full variable domain (rest looked up from reference TRBV28 and TRBJ1-4): DVKVTQSSRYLVKRTGEKVFLECVQDMDHENMFWYRQDPGLGLRLIYFSYDVKMKEKGDIPEGYSVSREKKERFSLILESASTNQTSMYLCASSNRRLREKLFFGSGTQLSVL.

This clonotype was counted ten times or more. The chain recombines TRBV11-1 with TRBJ2-7, with D tentatively TRBD1 or TRBD2 (5 bases each). Trimming stripped 1 base from V and 9 bases from J, with 19 bases between. Germline V CDR1 and CDR2: SGHAT, FQDESV (reference sequence). This CDR3 has 15 amino acids. CDR3 residues: CASSLESTGTSGQYF. In DNA, the CDR3 is TGTGCCAGCAGCTTAGAATCGACCGGGACCTCCGGGCAGTACTTC.

In its sample, this clonotype was seen many times. The chain couples TRBV11-2 to TRBJ2-1, with 8 bases matching TRBD2. This CDR3 is 18 amino acids long. Losses at the gene ends were 1 base for V and 6 bases for J; bases not matched to a gene: 14. From germline, CDR1 is SGHAT and CDR2 FQNNGV. The chain's CDR3 is CASSLGPGGASSSNEQFF. The DNA for the CDR3 is TGTGCCAGCAGCTTAGGGCCGGGAGGGGCGTCCTCTAGCAATGAGCAGTTCTTC.

This clonotype was detected many times. The genes are TRBV6-1 and TRBJ2-1, with 13 bases identical to TRBD2. The CDR3 loop spans 16 amino acids. V lost 6 bases to trimming and J lost 3 bases; unmatched junction nucleotides: 5. Looked up from germline, CDR1 is MNHNS and CDR2 is SASEGT. The CDR3 region has the DNA TGTGCCAGCAGCAGGGGACTAGCGGGGATCTACAATGAGCAGTTCTTC. Residues: CASSRGLAGIYNEQFF.

This clonotype came up many times. The V and J genes are TRBV7-2 and TRBJ2-1; TRBD2 is a possible D gene (5 bases). Germline V CDR1 and CDR2: SGHTA, FQGNSA. The CDR3 contains 17 residues. V lost 1 base and J 0 bases, leaving 13 bases between the germline ends. The CDR3, as DNA: TGTGCCAGCAGCTTAGACTTGCGGAGGAGCTCCTACAATGAGCAGTTCTTC. Its protein product is CASSLDLRRSSYNEQFF. The variable domain in full, completed from reference TRBV7-2 and TRBJ2-1, reads GAGVSQSPSNKVTEKGKDVELRCDPISGHTALYWYRQSLGQGLEFLIYFQGNSAPDKSGLPSDRFSAERTGGSVSTLTIQRTQQEDSAVYLCASSLDLRRSSYNEQFFGPGTRLTVL.

This clonotype has ten or more counts. The CDR3 coding sequence is TGTGCCAGCAGCCAAGGACAGGGTGGGGGCAATGAGCAGTTCTTC. Encoded protein: CASSQGQGGGNEQFF. The chain employs TRBV3-1 and TRBJ2-1; 7 bases map to TRBD1. The CDR3 is 15 amino acids. V was pared by 1 base and J by 6 bases, with 6 bases of the junction left unmatched. The V gene's germline CDR1 is LGHDT and CDR2 YNNKEL (reference sequence).

This clonotype came up a few times. The V and J genes are TRBV6-6 and TRBJ2-5; D is unclear. The CDR3 is 15 residues long. V was cut by 2 bases and J by 2 bases, with 12 bases left in between. From germline, CDR1 is MNHNY and CDR2 SVGAGI (reference sequence). The CDR3 sequence: CASSYIILDQETQYF. In DNA, the CDR3 is TGTGCCAGCAGTTACATTATCCTAGATCAAGAGACCCAGTACTTC.

This clonotype showed up many times. The chain employs TRBV30 and TRBJ1-5; the D gene is possibly TRBD1 (6 bases). The V and J ends lost 2 bases and 6 bases respectively, with 14 bases between them. The V gene's germline CDR1 is GTSNPN and CDR2 SVGIG (reference sequence). This CDR3 has 14 residues. The CDR3 nucleotides are TGTGCCTGGAGTCCTACGACAGGAGTTCAGCCCCAGCATTTT. Translating it yields CAWSPTTGVQPQHF.

Many counts were recorded for this clonotype. The rearrangement links TRBV7-3 to TRBJ2-2; D ambiguous. Between the trimmed V and J ends, which lost 5 bases and 6 bases, there was a span of 13 bases. The CDR3 has 14 amino acids. The germline V gene has CDR1 SGHTA and CDR2 FQGTGA. The CDR3 bases are TGTGCCAGCAGCGAAGGATTCGGGTCCGGGGAGCTGTTTTTT. It translates to CASSEGFGSGELFF.

The chain links TRBV6-1 to TRBJ2-5; no clear D gene. The CDR3 is 12 residues long. Per the germline V gene, CDR1 is MNHNS and CDR2 is SASEGT. With 11 bases removed from V and 2 bases from J, the gap between germline ends came to 12 bases. The CDR3 nucleotides are TGTGCCTCGGGCAAGGTGCAAGAGACCCAGTACTTC. This encodes CASGKVQETQYF.

This clonotype showed up many times. The J gene is TRBJ2-7, the V gene TRBV4-1; D uncertain. The CDR3 consists of 16 residues. CDR1 MGHRA and CDR2 YSYEKL come from the germline V gene. Trimming took off 4 bases at V and 0 bases at J, with 16 bases between the two ends. In nucleotides, the CDR3 is TGCGCCAGCAGCCCCGCACCAGACACGCGCTCCTACGAGCAGTACTTC. It specifies CASSPAPDTRSYEQYF.

The genes are TRBV6-1 and TRBJ2-1; TRBD2 matches 15 bases. The germline V gene encodes CDR1 MNHNS and CDR2 SASEGT. With V trimmed by 4 bases and J by 10 bases, 5 bases remained unmatched. CDR3 length equals 15 residues. The CDR3: CASSGRGLAGGEQFF. In DNA form, the CDR3 reads TGTGCCAGCAGTGGCAGGGGACTAGCGGGAGGCGAGCAGTTCTTC.

This clonotype was seen repeatedly, ten times or more. This chain links TRBV6-1 with TRBJ2-7; 8 nucleotides agree with TRBD2. Germline trimming cut 5 bases from V and 3 bases from J; bases unmatched to any gene: 6. CDR1 and CDR2 (germline): MNHNS, SASEGT. The CDR3 sequence is 14 residues long. The CDR3 sequence: CASSSAGGYYEQYF. Written as DNA, the CDR3 is TGTGCCAGCAGTTCCGCGGGGGGATACTACGAGCAGTACTTC.

This clonotype was counted at least ten times. This chain links TRBV27 with TRBJ2-7; D unclear. CDR1 MNHEY and CDR2 SMNVEV come from the germline V gene (reference sequence). The CDR3 runs to 16 residues. Between the trimmed V and J ends, which lost 2 bases and 3 bases, there was a span of 17 bases. The CDR3 bases are TGTGCCAGCAGTTTAGGAGCCGAACTACGCGGCTACGAGCAGTACTTC. The encoded protein is CASSLGAELRGYEQYF.

With respect to this clonotype: A much larger clone lies one base from this, so it may be a read error. V gene TRBV2 combines with J gene TRBJ2-1; maybe TRBD1 (6 bases). Judging by the DNA end, TRBJ2-7 fits better; the J call may be wrong. Germline V CDR1 and CDR2: SNHLY, FYNNEI. The CDR3 has 15 residues. The CDR3: CASSGILDGDNEQYF. DNA of the CDR3: TGTGCCAGCAGTGGAATTCTTGACGGGGACAATGAGCAGTACTTC.

This clonotype was seen many times. The chain carries TRBV24-1 and TRBJ2-1; D is possibly TRBD1 or TRBD2 (6 bases each). The CDR3 sequence is 18 residues long. Between the trimmed V and J ends, which lost 2 bases and 4 bases, there was a span of 20 bases. CDR1 is KGHDR and CDR2 is SFDVKD in the germline V gene. CDR3 coding DNA: TGTGCCACCAGTGATTCATCCACCGGGGCGGGACAATACAATGAGCAGTTCTTC. This gives the protein CATSDSSTGAGQYNEQFF.

This clonotype was observed at least ten times. The J gene is TRBJ1-4, the V gene TRBV20-1, with D unresolved. The CDR3 covers 14 residues. V lost 0 bases, J lost 0 bases, and 5 bases lay in between. CDR1 is DFQATT and CDR2 is SNEGSKA in the germline V gene (reference sequence). In nucleotides, the CDR3 is TGCAGTGCTAGAGATGGGCCAACTAATGAAAAACTGTTTTTT. Translating gives CSARDGPTNEKLFF.

There are many counts of this clonotype. The chain carries TRBV11-3 and TRBJ1-1; no clear D. Trimming cost V 2 bases and J 1 base, with 8 bases left between them. Germline assignment: CDR1 SGHNT and CDR2 YENEEA. This CDR3 is built from 14 residues. CDR3: CASSLPSQNTEAFF. For the CDR3, the DNA is TGTGCCAGCAGCTTACCCAGCCAGAACACTGAAGCTTTCTTT.

This clonotype was counted ten times or more. This rearrangement joins TRBV6-2 or TRBV6-3 to TRBJ2-5, with D possibly being TRBD1 or TRBD2 (5 bases each). Trimming took 7 bases from V and 4 from J, leaving 19 bases between them. The CDR3 length is 15 residues. Germline values: CDR1 MNHEY, CDR2 SVGEGT. CDR3 loop: CASTLSPGAVETQYF. The CDR3 nucleotides read TGTGCCAGCACCCTCTCCCCCGGGGCCGTAGAGACCCAGTACTTC.

The sample holds many counts of this clonotype. The genes are TRBV20-1 and TRBJ2-1; 10 bases line up with TRBD1. Trimming at V came to 0 bases and at J to 8 bases, leaving 10 bases not matched to a gene. The CDR3 consists of 16 residues. CDR1 DFQATT and CDR2 SNEGSKA come from the germline V gene (reference sequence). Here the CDR3 reads CSARDATGGLGDEQFF. The CDR3 nucleotides read TGCAGTGCTAGAGACGCGACAGGGGGCCTGGGGGATGAGCAGTTCTTC.

This clonotype appeared many times. V usage is TRBV7-2 and J usage is TRBJ2-7; no definite D call. The CDR3 covers 13 residues. The germline V and J ends were trimmed by 7 bases and 2 bases, with 12 bases remaining between them. The germline CDR1 and CDR2 sequences are SGHTA and FQGNSA. Here the CDR3 DNA reads TGTGCCAGCACCGCTCTGGGTCCCTACGAGCAGTACTTC. Encoded protein: CASTALGPYEQYF.

The chain combines TRBV24-1 with TRBJ2-1, with TRBD2 identical over 8 bases. V lost 1 base, J lost 3 bases, and 4 bases stayed unmatched. CDR1 and CDR2 from the germline V gene are KGHDR and SFDVKD. This CDR3 spans 16 amino acids. The DNA of the CDR3 is TGTGCCACCAGTGATTTTGAGGCGGGAGGCTACAATGAGCAGTTCTTC. This codes for CATSDFEAGGYNEQFF.